This T cell receptor (beta chain) was obtained from a study of CD8 T cells in ankylosing spondylitis. A word on this clonotype: The target antigen is unknown.

Quantitative 5'-RACE was performed with molecular barcodes, and it yielded the TCR beta libraries. MiXCR, run by TCRdb on the 5' RACE reads, gives a single entry per CDR3 protein. The sample lists 30,000 to 35,000 distinct CDR3 sequences, less than 40% seen once, with about 50% in the top ten. General study results and limits: A TCR beta motif of roughly eight highly homologous variants appeared characteristic of ankylosing spondylitis blood. Clones that were linked to disease were CD8+ and were relatively rare in peripheral blood. Significant enrichment of disease-linked clones was reported in matched ankylosing spondylitis synovial fluid.

The CDR3 covers 14 residues. The V end lost 5 bases, the J end lost 5 bases, and 16 bases lay between the germline ends. Looked up from germline, CDR1 is SGHTA and CDR2 is FQGNSA. This TCR came from a male donor with ankylosing spondylitis. This rearrangement joins TRBV7-2 to TRBJ2-7; D uncertain. Material for sequencing was synovial fluid, either unsorted or a sorted T cell fraction (not recorded which). CDR3 nucleotides: TGTGCCAGCAGCGGGGTCCCCGGACCCCACGAGCAGTACGTC. It specifies CASSGVPGPHEQYV.